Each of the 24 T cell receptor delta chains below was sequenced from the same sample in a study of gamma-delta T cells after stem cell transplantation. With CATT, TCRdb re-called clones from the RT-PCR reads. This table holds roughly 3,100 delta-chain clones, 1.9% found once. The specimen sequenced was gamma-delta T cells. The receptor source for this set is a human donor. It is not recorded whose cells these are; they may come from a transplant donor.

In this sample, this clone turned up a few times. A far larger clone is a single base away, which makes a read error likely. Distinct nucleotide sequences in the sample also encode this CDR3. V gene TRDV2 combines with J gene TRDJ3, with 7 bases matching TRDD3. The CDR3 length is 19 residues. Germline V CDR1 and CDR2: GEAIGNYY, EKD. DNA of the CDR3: TGTGCCTGTGACACCGTTGGGGGAGAGAGCTCCTGGGACACCAGACAGATGTTTTTC. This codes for CACDTVGGESSWDTRQMFF.

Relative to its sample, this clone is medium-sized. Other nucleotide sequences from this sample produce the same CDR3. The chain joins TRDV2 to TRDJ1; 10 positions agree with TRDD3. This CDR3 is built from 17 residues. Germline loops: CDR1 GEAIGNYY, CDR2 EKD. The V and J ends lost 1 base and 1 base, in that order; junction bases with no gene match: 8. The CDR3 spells CACDTLGDRKGTDKLIF. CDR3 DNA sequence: TGTGCCTGTGACACTCTGGGGGATAGGAAGGGCACCGATAAACTCATCTTT.

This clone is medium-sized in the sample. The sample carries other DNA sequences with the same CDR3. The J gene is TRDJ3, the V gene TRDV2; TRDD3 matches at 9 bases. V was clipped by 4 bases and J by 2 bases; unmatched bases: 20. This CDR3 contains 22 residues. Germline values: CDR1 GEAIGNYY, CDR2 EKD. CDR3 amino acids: CACDPPVLGDTRSTWDTRQMFF. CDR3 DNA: TGTGCCTGTGATCCACCCGTACTGGGGGACACACGTTCTACCTGGGACACCCGACAGATGTTTTTC.

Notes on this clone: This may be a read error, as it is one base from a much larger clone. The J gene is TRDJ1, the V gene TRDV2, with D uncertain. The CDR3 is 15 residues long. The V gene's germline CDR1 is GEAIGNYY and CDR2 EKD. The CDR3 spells CACVTVVLKTDKLIF. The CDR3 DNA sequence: TGTGCCTGTGTCACCGTGGTTTTAAAAACCGATAAACTCATCTTT.

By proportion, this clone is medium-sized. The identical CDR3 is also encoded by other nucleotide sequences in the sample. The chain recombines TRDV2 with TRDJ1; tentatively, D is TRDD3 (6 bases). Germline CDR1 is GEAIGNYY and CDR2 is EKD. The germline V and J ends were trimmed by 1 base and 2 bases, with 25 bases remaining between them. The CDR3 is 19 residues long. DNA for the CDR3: TGTGCCTGTGACACGGTCGCGGCCGGGCGGGGGAGGAAGACCGATAAACTCATCTTT. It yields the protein CACDTVAAGRGRKTDKLIF.

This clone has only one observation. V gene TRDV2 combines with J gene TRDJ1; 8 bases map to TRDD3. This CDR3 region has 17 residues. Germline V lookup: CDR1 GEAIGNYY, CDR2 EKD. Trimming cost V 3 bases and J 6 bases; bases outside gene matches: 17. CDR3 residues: CACDPVGVLGDTNKLIF. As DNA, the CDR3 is TGTGCCTGTGACCCAGTTGGAGTACTTGGGGATACCAATAAACTCATCTTT.

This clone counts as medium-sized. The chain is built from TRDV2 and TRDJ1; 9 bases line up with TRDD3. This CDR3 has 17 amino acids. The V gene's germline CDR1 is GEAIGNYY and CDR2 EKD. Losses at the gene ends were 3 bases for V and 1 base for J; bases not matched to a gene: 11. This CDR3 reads CACDGLGDSVGTDKLIF. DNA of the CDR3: TGTGCCTGTGACGGGCTGGGGGATTCTGTAGGCACCGATAAACTCATCTTT.

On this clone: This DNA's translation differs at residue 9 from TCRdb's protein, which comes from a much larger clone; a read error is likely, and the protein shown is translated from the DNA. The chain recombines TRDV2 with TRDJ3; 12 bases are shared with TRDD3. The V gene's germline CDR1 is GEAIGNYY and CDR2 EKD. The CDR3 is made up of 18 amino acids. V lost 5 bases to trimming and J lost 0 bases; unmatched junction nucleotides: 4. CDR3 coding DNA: TGTGCCTGTGCTGGGGGATACGGAGGCTCCTGGGACACCCGACAGATGTTTTTC. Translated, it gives CACAGGYGGSWDTRQMFF.

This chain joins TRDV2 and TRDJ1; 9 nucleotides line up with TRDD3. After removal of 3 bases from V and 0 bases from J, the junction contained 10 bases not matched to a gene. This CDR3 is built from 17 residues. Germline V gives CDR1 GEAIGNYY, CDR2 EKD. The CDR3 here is CACDLLGIRGNTDKLIF. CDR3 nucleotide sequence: TGTGCCTGTGACCTACTGGGGATACGCGGGAACACCGATAAACTCATCTTT.

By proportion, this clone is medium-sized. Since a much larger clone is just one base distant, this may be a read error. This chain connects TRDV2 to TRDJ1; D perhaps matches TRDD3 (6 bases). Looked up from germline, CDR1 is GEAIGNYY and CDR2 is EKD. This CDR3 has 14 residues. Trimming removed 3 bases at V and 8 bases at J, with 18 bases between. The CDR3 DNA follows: TGTGCCTGTGACCCCGTACCGGGGGACTCGAAACTCATCTTT. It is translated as CACDPVPGDSKLIF.

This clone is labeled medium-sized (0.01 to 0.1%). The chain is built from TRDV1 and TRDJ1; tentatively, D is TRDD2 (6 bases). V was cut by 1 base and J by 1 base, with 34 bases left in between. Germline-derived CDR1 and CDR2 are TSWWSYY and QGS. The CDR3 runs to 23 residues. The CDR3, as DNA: TGTGCTCTTGGGGAACCTTACCTACCTCGGCCTTCCCACCGACACGGGGCCACCGATAAACTCATCTTT. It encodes CALGEPYLPRPSHRHGATDKLIF.

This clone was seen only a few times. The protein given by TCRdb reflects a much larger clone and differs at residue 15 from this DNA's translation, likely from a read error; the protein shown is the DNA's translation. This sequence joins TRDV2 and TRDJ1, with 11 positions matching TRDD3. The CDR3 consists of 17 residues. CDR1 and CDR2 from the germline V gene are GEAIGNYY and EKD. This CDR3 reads CACDTVGGGYAPDKPIF. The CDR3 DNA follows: TGTGCCTGTGACACCGTGGGTGGGGGATACGCACCCGATAAACCCATCTTT.

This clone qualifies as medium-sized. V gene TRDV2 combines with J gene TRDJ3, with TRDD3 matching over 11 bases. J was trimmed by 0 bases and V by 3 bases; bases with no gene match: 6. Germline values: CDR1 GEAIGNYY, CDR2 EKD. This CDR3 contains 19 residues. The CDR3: CACDPVLGDSSWDTRQMFF. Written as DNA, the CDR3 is TGTGCCTGTGACCCAGTACTGGGGGATAGCTCCTGGGACACCCGACAGATGTTTTTC.

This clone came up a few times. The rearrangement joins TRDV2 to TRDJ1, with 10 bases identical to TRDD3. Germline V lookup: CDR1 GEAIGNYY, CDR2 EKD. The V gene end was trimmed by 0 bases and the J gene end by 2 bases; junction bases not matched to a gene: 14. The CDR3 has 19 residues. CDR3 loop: CACDTVIGLGDSKTDKLIF. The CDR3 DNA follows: TGTGCCTGTGACACCGTGATAGGTCTGGGGGATAGTAAAACCGATAAACTCATCTTT.

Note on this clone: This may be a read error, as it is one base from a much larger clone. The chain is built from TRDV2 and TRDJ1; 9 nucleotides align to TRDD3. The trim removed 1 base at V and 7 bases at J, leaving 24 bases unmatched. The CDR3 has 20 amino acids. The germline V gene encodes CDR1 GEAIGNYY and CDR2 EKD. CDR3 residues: CACDTGELVLGDPPLVKLIF. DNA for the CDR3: TGTGCCTGTGACACGGGTGAATTGGTACTGGGGGACCCCCCTTTAGTTAAACTCATCTTT.

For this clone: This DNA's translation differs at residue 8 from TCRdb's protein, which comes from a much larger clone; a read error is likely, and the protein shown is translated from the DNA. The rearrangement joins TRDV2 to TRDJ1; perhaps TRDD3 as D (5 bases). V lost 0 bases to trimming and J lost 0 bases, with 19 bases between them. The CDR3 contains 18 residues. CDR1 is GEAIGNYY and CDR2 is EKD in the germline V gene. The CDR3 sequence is CACDTLLEDKGDTDKLIF. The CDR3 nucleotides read TGTGCCTGTGACACCTTACTGGAGGATAAGGGGGACACCGATAAACTCATCTTT.

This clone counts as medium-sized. CDR3 sequence: CACDPLENFAPDKLIF. In nucleotides, the CDR3 is TGTGCCTGTGACCCACTGGAGAATTTTGCCCCTGATAAACTCATCTTT. The chain recombines TRDV2 with TRDJ1, with D possibly TRDD3 on 5 matching bases. Looked up from germline, CDR1 is GEAIGNYY and CDR2 is EKD. V lost 3 bases, J lost 5 bases, and 21 bases lay in between. The CDR3 spans 16 residues.

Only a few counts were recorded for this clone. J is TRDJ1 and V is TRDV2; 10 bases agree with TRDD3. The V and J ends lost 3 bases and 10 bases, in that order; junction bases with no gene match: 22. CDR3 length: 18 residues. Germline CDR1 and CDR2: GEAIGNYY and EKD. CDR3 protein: CACDPLSLVLGDGGRLIF. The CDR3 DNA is TGTGCCTGTGACCCCCTCTCACTCGTACTGGGGGATGGGGGTCGACTCATCTTT.

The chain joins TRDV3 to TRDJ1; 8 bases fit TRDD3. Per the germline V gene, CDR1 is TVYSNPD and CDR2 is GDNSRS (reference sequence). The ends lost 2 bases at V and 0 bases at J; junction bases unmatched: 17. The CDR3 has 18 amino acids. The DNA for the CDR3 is TGTGCCTTTGGGGGTACTGGGGGCCCTTACCTCTACACCGATAAACTCATCTTT. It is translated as CAFGGTGGPYLYTDKLIF.

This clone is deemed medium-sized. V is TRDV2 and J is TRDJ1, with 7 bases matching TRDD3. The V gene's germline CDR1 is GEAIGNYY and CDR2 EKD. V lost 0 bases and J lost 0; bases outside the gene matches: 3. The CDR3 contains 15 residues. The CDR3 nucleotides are TGTGCCTGTGACACCGTGGGGGACCACACCGATAAACTCATCTTT. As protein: CACDTVGDHTDKLIF.

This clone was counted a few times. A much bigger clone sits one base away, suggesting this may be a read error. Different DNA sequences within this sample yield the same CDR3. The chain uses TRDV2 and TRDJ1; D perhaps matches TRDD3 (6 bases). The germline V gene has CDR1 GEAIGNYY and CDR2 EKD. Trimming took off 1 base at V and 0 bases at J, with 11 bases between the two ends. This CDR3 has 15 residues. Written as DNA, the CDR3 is TGTGCCTGTGACACGGTTGGGGGGTACACCGATAAACTCATCTTT. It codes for CACDTVGGYTDKLIF.

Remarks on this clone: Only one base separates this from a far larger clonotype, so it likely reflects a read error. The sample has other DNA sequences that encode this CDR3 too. The CDR3 nucleotides read TGTGCCTGTGATGCCTTACTAGGGGACTACACCGATAAACTCATCTTT. It encodes CACDALLGDYTDKLIF. J is TRDJ1 and V is TRDV2; tentative D call: TRDD3 (5 bases). Germline CDR1 GEAIGNYY, CDR2 EKD. This CDR3 comprises 16 residues. V was pared by 4 bases and J by 0 bases, with 17 bases between.

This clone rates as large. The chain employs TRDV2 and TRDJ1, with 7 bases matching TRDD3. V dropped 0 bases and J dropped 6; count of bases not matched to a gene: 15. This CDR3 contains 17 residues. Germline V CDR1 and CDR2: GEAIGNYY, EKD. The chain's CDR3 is CACDTVEGDRQNNKLIF. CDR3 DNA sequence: TGTGCCTGTGACACCGTTGAAGGGGATAGGCAGAATAATAAACTCATCTTT.

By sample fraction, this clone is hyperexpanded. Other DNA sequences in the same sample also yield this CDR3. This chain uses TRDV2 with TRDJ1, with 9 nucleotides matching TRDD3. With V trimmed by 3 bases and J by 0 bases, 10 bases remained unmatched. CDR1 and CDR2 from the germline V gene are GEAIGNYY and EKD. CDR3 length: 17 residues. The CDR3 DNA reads TGTGCCTGTGACCTACTGGGGGAGAGGGGGAACACCGATAAACTCATCTTT. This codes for CACDLLGERGNTDKLIF.